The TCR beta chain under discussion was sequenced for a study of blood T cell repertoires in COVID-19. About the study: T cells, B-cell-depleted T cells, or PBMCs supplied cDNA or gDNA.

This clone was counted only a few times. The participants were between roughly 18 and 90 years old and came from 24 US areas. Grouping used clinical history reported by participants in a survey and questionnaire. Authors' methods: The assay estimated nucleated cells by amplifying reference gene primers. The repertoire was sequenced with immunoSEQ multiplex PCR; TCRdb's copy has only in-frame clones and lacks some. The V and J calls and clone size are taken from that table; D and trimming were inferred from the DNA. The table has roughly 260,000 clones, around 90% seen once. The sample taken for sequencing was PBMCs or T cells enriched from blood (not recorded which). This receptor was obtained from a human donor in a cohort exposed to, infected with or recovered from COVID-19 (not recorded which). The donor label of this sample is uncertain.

Written as DNA, the CDR3 is TGTGCCAGCAGTGAAGTATCTAGACAGTCCCGCTACGAGCAGTACTTC. Its protein product is CASSEVSRQSRYEQYF. V gene TRBV2 combines with J gene TRBJ2-7; D possibly corresponds to TRBD1 (5 bases). This CDR3 spans 16 amino acids. Germline V gene lookup returns CDR1 SNHLY and CDR2 FYNNEI. V lost 1 base, J lost 3 bases, and 16 bases lay in between.